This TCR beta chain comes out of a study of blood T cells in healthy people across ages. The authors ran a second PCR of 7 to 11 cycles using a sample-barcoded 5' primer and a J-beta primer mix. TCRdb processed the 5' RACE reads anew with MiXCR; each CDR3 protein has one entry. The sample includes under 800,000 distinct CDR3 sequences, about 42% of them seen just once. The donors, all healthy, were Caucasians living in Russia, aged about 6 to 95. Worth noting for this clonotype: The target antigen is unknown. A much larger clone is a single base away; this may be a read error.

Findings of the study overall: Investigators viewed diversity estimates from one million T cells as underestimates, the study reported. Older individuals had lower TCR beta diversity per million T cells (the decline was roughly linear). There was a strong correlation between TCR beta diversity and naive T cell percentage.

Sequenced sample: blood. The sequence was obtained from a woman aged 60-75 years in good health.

The CDR3, as DNA: TGTGCCAGCACCCCGGCCTCTGGGGCCAGCGTCCTGACTTTC. Translation gives CASTPASGASVLTF. V is TRBV12-3 or TRBV12-4 and J is TRBJ2-6, with D tentatively TRBD1 (5 bases). The CDR3 runs to 14 residues.